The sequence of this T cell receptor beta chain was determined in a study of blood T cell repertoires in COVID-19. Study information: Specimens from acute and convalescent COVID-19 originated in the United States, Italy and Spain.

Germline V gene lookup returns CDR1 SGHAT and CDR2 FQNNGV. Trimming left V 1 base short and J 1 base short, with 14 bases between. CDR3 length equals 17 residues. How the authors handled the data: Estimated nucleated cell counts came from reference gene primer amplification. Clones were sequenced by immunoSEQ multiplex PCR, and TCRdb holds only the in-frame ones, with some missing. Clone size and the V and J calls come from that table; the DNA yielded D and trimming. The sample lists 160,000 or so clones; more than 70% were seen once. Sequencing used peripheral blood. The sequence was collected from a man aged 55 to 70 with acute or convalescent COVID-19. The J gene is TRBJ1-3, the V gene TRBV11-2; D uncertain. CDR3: CASSLVMHRTSGNTIYF. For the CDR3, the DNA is TGTGCCAGCAGCTTAGTAATGCACCGGACTTCTGGAAACACCATATATTTT.